This T cell receptor beta chain emerged from a study of T cell repertoires in cytomegalovirus infection (dated by TCRdb to between 2018 and 2020). For context, the study as a whole: Alongside well-studied HLA-B-restricted epitopes, the peptide stimulations were aimed at recently identified HLA-C-restricted CMV epitopes, whose presentation resists viral immunomodulation. The HLA type of each donor mattered for the analysis, because public TCR beta signatures pointed to carriage of CMV infection along with the matching HLA type. What the research found in general, with its limitations: Cumulative frequency of public TCR beta family members discriminated carriers of CMV infection plus the relevant HLA type in this cohort and an independent 352-donor cohort. In the ex vivo response, HLA-C-restricted CMV-specific TCR beta clonotypes were dominant, and in two of eight donors the single most frequent clonotype came from this HLA-C-restricted group.

About this clonotype itself: There is no known antigen for this receptor. Base quality data are lacking; no much larger clone is found one base away.

Data came from an Illumina HiSeq 1500. The public reads were reanalyzed by TCRdb: fastp trimming at Q25, MiXCR alignment, in-frame beta chains only. Merged by CDR3 protein, the rows form single entries marked with the most common genes and DNA. This sample gives 570,000 or so distinct CDR3 sequences in total; just under 40% of them show up just once. Around 50% of the sample goes to the ten largest clones. The germline V gene sets CDR1 to SNHLY and CDR2 to FYNNEI. From cysteine to phenylalanine, the CDR3 is 14 amino acids long. Only the CDR3 portion is preserved as DNA: 42 bases, with reading frame beginning at the first base. Trimming takes 8 bases from V and 0 bases from J, and the germline ends sit 10 bases apart. The meaning of the sample's treatment or condition label: in vitro stimulation with specific CMV peptide epitopes to enrich CMV-specific T cells.

The chain couples TRBV2 to TRBJ2-2; the D segment cannot be called with confidence. The receptor was isolated from a human donor in good health (CMV status not recorded). Some clones in this sample may be carry-over from other donors' samples. The material sequenced was cultured PBMCs, taken from culture after CMV antigen stimulation. The sequence in DNA is TGTGCCAGCGGAAAGCTCTCGAACACCGGGGAGCTGTTTTTT. It translates to CASGKLSNTGELFF. The variable domain in full, with residues beyond the CDR3 obtained from the reference TRBV2 and TRBJ2-2 genes, is EPEVTQTPSHQVTQMGQEVILRCVPISNHLYFYWYRQILGQKVEFLVSFYNNEISEKSEIFDDQFSVERPDGSNFTLKIRSTKLEDSAMYFCASGKLSNTGELFFGEGSRLTVL.